The 21 T cell receptor beta chains reported below all come from one sample, sequenced in a study of T cell repertoires in cytomegalovirus infection. TCRdb reanalysed the reads using MiXCR and keeps one entry per CDR3 protein. The data contain hundreds of thousands of distinct CDR3 sequences, around 24% of them seen just once; the ten biggest clones take up approximately 8%. What was sequenced was CD8+ T cells from PBMCs. Receptors were obtained from a human donor in good health (CMV status not recorded). Some clones in this sample may be carry-over from other donors' samples.

Concerning this clonotype: Being one base from a much bigger clone, this may be a read error. J is TRBJ2-7 and V is TRBV7-6, with a tentative D call TRBD1 (6 bases). The CDR3 is 15 residues long. Trimming took 5 bases from V and 7 from J, leaving 21 bases between them. Per the germline V gene, CDR1 is SGHVS and CDR2 is FNYEAQ. CDR3 amino acids: CASSPPPGHFEEQYF. The CDR3 DNA reads TGTGCCAGCAGCCCTCCCCCGGGACACTTTGAGGAGCAGTACTTC.

This clonotype occurred a few times. The gene calls are TRBV2 and TRBJ2-7; the D gene is possibly TRBD2 (5 bases). CDR1 is SNHLY and CDR2 is FYNNEI in the germline V gene. V was clipped by 3 bases and J by 1 base, with 13 bases between them. The CDR3 sequence is 15 residues long. The CDR3 DNA reads TGTGCCAGCAGTGAGGGAACATCGGGGTCCTACGAGCAGTACTTC. Its protein is CASSEGTSGSYEQYF.

About this clonotype: The junction departs from the called germline gene at one end, perhaps through a read error. The V call is TRBV19, the J call TRBJ2-1; 9 nucleotides match TRBD2. There are 11 residues in the CDR3. CDR1 and CDR2 (germline): LNHDA, SQIVND (reference sequence). The CDR3 nucleotides are TGTGCCAGTAGTAACGCTAGCGGGGTTTACTTC. This translates into CASSNASGVYF.

The rearrangement links TRBV10-2 to TRBJ1-1, with D perhaps matching TRBD1 (5 bases). The length of the CDR3 is 13 residues. Germline CDR1 and CDR2: WSHSY and SAAADI. V lost 8 bases, J lost 3 bases, and 13 bases lay in between. DNA for the CDR3: TGCGCCAGCTGGGACCCCAGGGACACTGAAGCTTTCTTT. Its translation: CASWDPRDTEAFF.

This clonotype has more than one count but fewer than ten. The rearrangement uses TRBV11-2 and TRBJ2-1; possibly TRBD1 or TRBD2 for D (5 bases each). The V end was cut by 2 bases, the J end by 5 bases, with 19 bases between. The CDR3 is made up of 17 amino acids. Germline CDR1 is SGHAT and CDR2 is FQNNGV. The CDR3 spells CASSLTPAGTQNNEQFF. For the CDR3, the DNA is TGTGCCAGCAGCTTAACCCCGGCCGGGACCCAAAACAATGAGCAGTTCTTC.

This clonotype appeared many times. The chain is built from TRBV11-2 and TRBJ2-3; 10 bases fit TRBD1. Losses at the gene ends were 3 bases for V and 2 bases for J; bases not matched to a gene: 8. The CDR3 is 17 amino acids. Germline CDR1 is SGHAT and CDR2 is FQNNGV. CDR3 coding DNA: TGTGCCAGCAGCTTCCCCCGGGACAGGGGTTTCACAGATACGCAGTATTTT. It is translated as CASSFPRDRGFTDTQYF. Drawing the rest from reference TRBV11-2 and TRBJ2-3, the complete variable domain is EAGVAQSPRYKIIEKRQSVAFWCNPISGHATLYWYQQILGQGPKLLIQFQNNGVVDDSQLPKDRFSAERLKGVDSTLKIQPAKLEDSAVYLCASSFPRDRGFTDTQYFGPGTRLTVL.

This clonotype was recorded at least ten times. The chain combines TRBV7-6 with TRBJ2-2; a weak D match, TRBD2 (5 bases). CDR1 is SGHVS and CDR2 is FNYEAQ in the germline V gene. Trimming took 8 bases from V and 3 from J, leaving 7 bases between them. The CDR3 contains 12 residues. DNA for the CDR3: TGTGCCAGCGGGCGGGACACCGGGGAGCTGTTTTTT. Protein: CASGRDTGELFF.

CDR3 residues: CSVTYPGHRGSKNIQYF. In DNA form, the CDR3 reads TGCAGCGTAACCTACCCGGGACACCGAGGTTCCAAAAACATTCAGTACTTC. The V gene is TRBV29-1, the J gene TRBJ2-4; weak D call: TRBD1 (6 bases). Germline-derived CDR1 and CDR2 are SQVTM and ANQGSEA. V lost 6 bases and J lost 2, with 23 bases in between. CDR3 length: 17 residues.

This clonotype was detected many times. V is TRBV12-3 or TRBV12-4 and J is TRBJ1-2; D remains ambiguous. Deletions cut 5 bases from V and 4 bases from J, with 17 bases between. The CDR3 runs to 15 residues. CDR3 coding DNA: TGTGCCAGCAGTCCGGCCCCTCGGACCTCCTATGGCTACACCTTC. This encodes CASSPAPRTSYGYTF.

V gene TRBV7-4 combines with J gene TRBJ2-6; 7 nucleotides line up with TRBD1. This CDR3 spans 17 amino acids. The V gene's germline CDR1 is SGHVT and CDR2 SQSDAQ. V lost 5 bases, J lost 2 bases, and 9 bases stayed unmatched. The CDR3 region has the DNA TGTGCCAGCAGCCCGGGACAGACTCTCGCTGGGGCCAACGTCCTGACTTTC. It codes for CASSPGQTLAGANVLTF.

This chain connects TRBV20-1 to TRBJ1-4; 8 bases match TRBD1. The CDR3 loop spans 15 amino acids. V was pared by 6 bases and J by 0 bases, with 6 bases of the junction left unmatched. The V gene's germline CDR1 is DFQATT and CDR2 SNEGSKA (reference sequence). CDR3 sequence (DNA): TGCAGTGCGAGGGGACAGGACGCAACTAATGAAAAACTGTTTTTT. Protein sequence: CSARGQDATNEKLFF.

Many counts were recorded for this clonotype. The rearrangement links TRBV7-6 to TRBJ1-1, with D hard to call. The V end was cut by 4 bases, the J end by 0 bases, with 6 bases between. Looked up from germline, CDR1 is SGHVS and CDR2 is FNYEAQ. This CDR3 has 13 amino acids. The CDR3 sequence: CASSYDVNTEAFF. CDR3 in DNA: TGTGCCAGCAGCTATGACGTGAACACTGAAGCTTTCTTT.

This clonotype was seen a handful of times. Written as DNA, the CDR3 is TGTGCCAGTAGTAGGCAGGGGGCCCGGGGTGAGCAGTTCTTC. This encodes CASSRQGARGEQFF. This chain joins TRBV19 and TRBJ2-1, with TRBD1 identical over 8 bases. The CDR3 length is 14 residues. The V gene's germline CDR1 is LNHDA and CDR2 SQIVND (reference sequence). V shed 4 bases, J shed 9 bases, and the junction held 8 bases outside the gene matches. Together with reference TRBV19 and TRBJ2-1, the CDR3 gives the full variable domain: DGGITQSPKYLFRKEGQNVTLSCEQNLNHDAMYWYRQDPGQGLRLIYYSQIVNDFQKGDIAEGYSVSREKKESFPLTVTSAQKNPTAFYLCASSRQGARGEQFFGPGTRLTVL.

For this clonotype: Being one base from a much bigger clone, this may be a read error. The genes are TRBV7-4 and TRBJ1-1; maybe TRBD1 (6 bases). The CDR3 sequence is 15 residues long. CDR1 is SGHVT and CDR2 is SQSDAQ in the germline V gene. CDR3 amino acids: CASNLAGGGTTEAFF. CDR3 in DNA: TGTGCCAGCAACTTAGCGGGGGGGGGCACGACTGAAGCTTTCTTT.

Only one count was recorded for this clonotype. This may come from a read error, since a much larger clone is one base off. This chain connects TRBV7-6 to TRBJ2-7; no reliable D call. Germline CDR1 is SGHVS and CDR2 is FNYEAQ. V lost 4 bases to trimming and J lost 0 bases, with 13 bases between them. CDR3 size: 15 residues. DNA of the CDR3: TGTGCCAGCAGCTCAGCGTCCGGCAGCTCCTACGAGCAGTACGTC. This codes for CASSSASGSSYEQYV.

The rearrangement joins TRBV12-3 or TRBV12-4 to TRBJ2-3; 7 positions agree with TRBD2. Germline trimming cut 6 bases from V and 6 bases from J; bases unmatched to any gene: 12. The CDR3 sequence is 15 residues long. CDR3 region: CASSIPRGEVDTQYF. The CDR3 coding sequence is TGTGCCAGCAGCATCCCCCGGGGGGAGGTGGATACGCAGTATTTT.

Ten or more counts support this clonotype. This chain uses TRBV11-1 with TRBJ2-5, with D perhaps matching TRBD1 or TRBD2 (5 bases each). CDR3 size: 14 residues. V was clipped by 5 bases and J by 5 bases, with 15 bases between them. Germline CDR1 SGHAT, CDR2 FQDESV (reference sequence). The CDR3 sequence is CASSPPLGEETQYF. In nucleotides, the CDR3 is TGTGCCAGCAGCCCCCCCTTAGGGGAGGAGACCCAGTACTTC.

This clonotype was found many times. V usage is TRBV4-2 and J usage is TRBJ2-1, with 9 positions matching TRBD2. The ends lost 3 bases at V and 4 bases at J; junction bases unmatched: 7. This CDR3 has 16 residues. Germline lookup yields CDR1 LGHNA and CDR2 YNFKEQ. The CDR3 reads CASSQERAGGYNEQFF. CDR3 coding DNA: TGTGCCAGCAGCCAGGAGAGAGCGGGGGGTTACAATGAGCAGTTCTTC.

This clonotype was seen only a few times. V usage is TRBV4-1 and J usage is TRBJ2-2, with TRBD1 matching 10 bases. Germline loops: CDR1 MGHRA, CDR2 YSYEKL. This CDR3 has 16 residues. After removal of 3 bases from V and 3 bases from J, the junction contained 4 bases not matched to a gene. CDR3 loop: CASSHGQGGDTGELFF. In DNA form, the CDR3 reads TGCGCCAGCAGCCACGGACAGGGGGGAGACACCGGGGAGCTGTTTTTT.

This clonotype was recorded a few times. This sequence joins TRBV28 and TRBJ2-1, with a possible D match to TRBD1 (6 bases). V lost 4 bases and J lost 0, with 10 bases in between. The V gene's germline CDR1 is MDHEN and CDR2 SYDVKM. CDR3 length equals 15 residues. CDR3 amino acids: CASSSHRDSYNEQFF. CDR3 DNA: TGTGCCAGCAGTTCCCACAGGGACTCCTACAATGAGCAGTTCTTC.

This clonotype was observed at least ten times. The chain recombines TRBV7-9 with TRBJ2-5; 7 nucleotides agree with TRBD2. Germline V gene lookup returns CDR1 SEHNR and CDR2 FQNEAQ (reference sequence). Germline trimming cut 0 bases from V and 2 bases from J; bases unmatched to any gene: 3. This CDR3 is 15 amino acids long. Here the CDR3 reads CASSLAVSGQETQYF. CDR3 in DNA: TGTGCCAGCAGCTTAGCGGTTAGCGGGCAAGAGACCCAGTACTTC.